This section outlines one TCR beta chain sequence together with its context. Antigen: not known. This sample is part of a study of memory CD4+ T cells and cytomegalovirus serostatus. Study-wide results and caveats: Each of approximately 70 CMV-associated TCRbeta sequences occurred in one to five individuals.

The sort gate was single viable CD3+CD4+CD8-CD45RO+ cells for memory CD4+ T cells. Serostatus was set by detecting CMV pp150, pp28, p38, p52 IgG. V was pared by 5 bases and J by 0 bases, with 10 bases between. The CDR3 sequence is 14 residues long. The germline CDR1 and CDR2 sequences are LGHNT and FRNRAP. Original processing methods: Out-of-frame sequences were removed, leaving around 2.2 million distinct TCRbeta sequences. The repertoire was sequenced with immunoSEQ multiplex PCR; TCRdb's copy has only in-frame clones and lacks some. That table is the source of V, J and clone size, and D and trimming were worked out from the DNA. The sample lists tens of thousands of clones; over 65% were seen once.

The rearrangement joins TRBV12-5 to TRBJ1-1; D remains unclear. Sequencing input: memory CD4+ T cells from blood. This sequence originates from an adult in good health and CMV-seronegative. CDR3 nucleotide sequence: TGTGCTAGTGGTAGGTGGACCATGAACACTGAAGCTTTCTTT. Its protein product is CASGRWTMNTEAFF.